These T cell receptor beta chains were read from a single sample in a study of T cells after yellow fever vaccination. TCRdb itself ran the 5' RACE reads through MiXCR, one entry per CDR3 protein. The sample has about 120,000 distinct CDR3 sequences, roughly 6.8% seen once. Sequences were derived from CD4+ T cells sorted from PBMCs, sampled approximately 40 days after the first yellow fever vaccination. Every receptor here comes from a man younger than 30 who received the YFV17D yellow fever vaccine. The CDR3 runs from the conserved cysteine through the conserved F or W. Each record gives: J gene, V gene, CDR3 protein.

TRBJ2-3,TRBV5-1,CASSPGLAIPDTQYF
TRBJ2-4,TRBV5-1,CASSLVQGPRNIQYF
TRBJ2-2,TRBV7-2,CASTGGRGGELFF
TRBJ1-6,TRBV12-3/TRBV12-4,CASKPGQPYLNNSPLHF
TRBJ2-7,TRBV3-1,CASSTGTSGLYEQYF
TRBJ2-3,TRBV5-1,CASSLGVAGATDTQYF
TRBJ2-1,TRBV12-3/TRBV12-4,CASSSRGNHNEQFF
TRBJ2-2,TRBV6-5,CASSYSRAGELFF
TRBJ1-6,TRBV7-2,CASTFTRGINSPLHF
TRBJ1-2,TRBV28,CASSASGTGGVYGYTF
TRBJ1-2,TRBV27,CASSFGDPGQSYGYTF